The subject of this entry is one TCR beta chain. This sample was included in a study of control samples from healthy donors and cancer patients. Germline assignment: CDR1 LGHNT and CDR2 FRNRAP. V dropped 5 bases and J dropped 5; count of bases not matched to a gene: 9. The CDR3 has 15 amino acids. Profiled with immunoSEQ multiplex PCR; TCRdb holds only in-frame clones, not every one. The sample shows roughly 130,000 clones, approximately 90% of them seen only once. The chain recombines TRBV12-5 with TRBJ2-5, with 9 positions matching TRBD1. Sample: blood. The source is a man between 18 and 35 years old in good health. The CDR3 here is CASGIPGTGRETQYF. In nucleotides, the CDR3 is TGTGCTAGTGGTATCCCAGGGACAGGGCGGGAGACCCAGTACTTC.